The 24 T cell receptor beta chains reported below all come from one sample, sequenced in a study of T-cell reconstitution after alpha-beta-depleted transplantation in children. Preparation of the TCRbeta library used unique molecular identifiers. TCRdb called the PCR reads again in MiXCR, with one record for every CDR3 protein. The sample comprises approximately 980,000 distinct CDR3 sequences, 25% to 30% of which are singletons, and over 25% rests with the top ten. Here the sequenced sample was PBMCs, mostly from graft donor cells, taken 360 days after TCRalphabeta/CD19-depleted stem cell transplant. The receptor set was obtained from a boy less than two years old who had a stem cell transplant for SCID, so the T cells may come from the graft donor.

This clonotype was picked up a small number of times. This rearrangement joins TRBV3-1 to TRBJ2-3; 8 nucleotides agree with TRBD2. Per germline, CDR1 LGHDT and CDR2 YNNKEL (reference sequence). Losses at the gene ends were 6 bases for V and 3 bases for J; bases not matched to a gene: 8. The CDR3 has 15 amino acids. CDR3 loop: CASRESGTSTDTQYF. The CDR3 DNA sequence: TGTGCCAGCAGGGAATCCGGGACTAGTACAGATACGCAGTATTTT.

CDR3 residues: CATSPNRAGADTQYF. DNA for the CDR3: TGTGCCACCAGCCCAAACAGGGCCGGAGCAGATACGCAGTATTTT. The chain carries TRBV15 and TRBJ2-3; a possible D gene is TRBD1 (6 bases). The CDR3 loop spans 15 amino acids. V lost 5 bases and J 4 bases, leaving 16 bases between the germline ends. Germline V gene data show CDR1 as LNHNV and CDR2 as YYDKDF (reference sequence). Combining the CDR3 with reference TRBV15 and TRBJ2-3 gives the whole variable domain DAMVIQNPRYQVTQFGKPVTLSCSQTLNHNVMYWYQQKSSQAPKLLFHYYDKDFNNEADTPDNFQSRRPNTSFCFLDIRSPGLGDTAMYLCATSPNRAGADTQYFGPGTRLTVL.

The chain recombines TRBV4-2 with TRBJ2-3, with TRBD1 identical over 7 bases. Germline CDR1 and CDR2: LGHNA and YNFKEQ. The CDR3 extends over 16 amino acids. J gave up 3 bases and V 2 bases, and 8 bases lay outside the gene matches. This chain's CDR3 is CASSQYAGQETDTQYF. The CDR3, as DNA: TGTGCCAGCAGCCAATACGCTGGACAGGAAACAGATACGCAGTATTTT.

CDR3 sequence reads: CSGGLWGEQFF. In nucleotides, the CDR3 is TGCAGCGGGGGCCTATGGGGTGAGCAGTTCTTC. The chain recombines TRBV29-1 with TRBJ2-1; maybe TRBD1 (5 bases). The germline gives CDR1 SQVTM, CDR2 ANQGSEA. The V gene lost 7 bases and the J gene lost 9 bases, with 13 bases spanning the gap. The CDR3 contains 11 residues.

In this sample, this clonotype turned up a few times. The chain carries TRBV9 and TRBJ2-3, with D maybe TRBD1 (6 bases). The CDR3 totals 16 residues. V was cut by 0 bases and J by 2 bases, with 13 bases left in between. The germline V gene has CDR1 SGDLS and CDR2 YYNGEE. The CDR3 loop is CASSVVPGEFTDTQYF. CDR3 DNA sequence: TGTGCCAGCAGCGTAGTCCCAGGGGAGTTCACAGATACGCAGTATTTT.

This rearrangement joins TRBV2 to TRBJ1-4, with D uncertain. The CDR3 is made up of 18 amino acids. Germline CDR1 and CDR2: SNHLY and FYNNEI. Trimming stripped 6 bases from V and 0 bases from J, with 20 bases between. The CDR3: CASSETDFGDATNEKLFF. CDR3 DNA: TGTGCCAGCAGCGAAACCGACTTTGGAGATGCAACTAATGAAAAACTGTTTTTT. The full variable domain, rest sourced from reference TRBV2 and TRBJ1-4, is EPEVTQTPSHQVTQMGQEVILRCVPISNHLYFYWYRQILGQKVEFLVSFYNNEISEKSEIFDDQFSVERPDGSNFTLKIRSTKLEDSAMYFCASSETDFGDATNEKLFFGSGTQLSVL.

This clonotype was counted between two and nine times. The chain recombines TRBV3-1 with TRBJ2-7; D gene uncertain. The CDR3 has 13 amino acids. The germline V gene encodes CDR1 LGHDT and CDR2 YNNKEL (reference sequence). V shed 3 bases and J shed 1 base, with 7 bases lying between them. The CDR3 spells CASSHTVSYEQYF. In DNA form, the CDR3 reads TGTGCCAGCAGCCATACAGTTTCCTACGAGCAGTACTTC.

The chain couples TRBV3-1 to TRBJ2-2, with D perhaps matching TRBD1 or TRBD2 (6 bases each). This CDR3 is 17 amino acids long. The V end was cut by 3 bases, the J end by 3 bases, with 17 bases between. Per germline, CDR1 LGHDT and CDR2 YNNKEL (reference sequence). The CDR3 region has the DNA TGTGCCAGCAGCCATTGGGGGGCCGGTGGGTACACCGGGGAGCTGTTTTTT. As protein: CASSHWGAGGYTGELFF.

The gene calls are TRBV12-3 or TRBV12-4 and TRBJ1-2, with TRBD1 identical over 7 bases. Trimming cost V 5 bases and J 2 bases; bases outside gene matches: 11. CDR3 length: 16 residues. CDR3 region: CASSIDRAVLNYGYTF. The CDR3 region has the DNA TGTGCCAGCAGTATCGACAGGGCTGTCCTGAACTATGGCTACACCTTC.

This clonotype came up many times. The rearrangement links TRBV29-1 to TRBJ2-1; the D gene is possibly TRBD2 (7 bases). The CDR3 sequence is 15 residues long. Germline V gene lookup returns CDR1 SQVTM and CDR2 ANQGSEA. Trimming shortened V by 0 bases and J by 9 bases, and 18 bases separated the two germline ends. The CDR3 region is CSVEELGGGGREQFF. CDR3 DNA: TGCAGCGTTGAAGAGTTGGGAGGGGGTGGACGTGAGCAGTTCTTC.

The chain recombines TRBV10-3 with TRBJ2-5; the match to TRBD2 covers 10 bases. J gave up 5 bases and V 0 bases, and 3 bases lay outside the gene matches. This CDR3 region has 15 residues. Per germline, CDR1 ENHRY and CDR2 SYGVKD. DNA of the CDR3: TGTGCCATCAGTGAGTCCGGACTAGCGGTGGAGACCCAGTACTTC. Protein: CAISESGLAVETQYF.

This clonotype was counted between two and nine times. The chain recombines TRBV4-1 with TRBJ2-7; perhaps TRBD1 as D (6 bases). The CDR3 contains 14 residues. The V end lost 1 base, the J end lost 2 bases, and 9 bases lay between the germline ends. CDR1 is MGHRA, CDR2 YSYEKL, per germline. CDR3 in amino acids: CASSQAQGPYEQYF. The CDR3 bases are TGCGCCAGCAGCCAAGCACAGGGTCCCTACGAGCAGTACTTC.

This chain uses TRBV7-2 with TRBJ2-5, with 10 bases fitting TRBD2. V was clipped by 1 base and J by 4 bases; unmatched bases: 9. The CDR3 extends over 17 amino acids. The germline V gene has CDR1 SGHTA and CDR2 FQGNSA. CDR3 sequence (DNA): TGTGCCAGCAGCTTAGTGGGGGGGACTAGCGAGGGAGAGACCCAGTACTTC. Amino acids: CASSLVGGTSEGETQYF.

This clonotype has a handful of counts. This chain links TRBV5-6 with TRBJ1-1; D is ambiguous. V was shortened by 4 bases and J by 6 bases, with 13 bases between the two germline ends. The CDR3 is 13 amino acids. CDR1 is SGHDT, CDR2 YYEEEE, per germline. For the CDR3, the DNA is TGTGCCAGCAGCCTAGTGAATGCAGCTGAAGCTTTCTTT. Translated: CASSLVNAAEAFF.

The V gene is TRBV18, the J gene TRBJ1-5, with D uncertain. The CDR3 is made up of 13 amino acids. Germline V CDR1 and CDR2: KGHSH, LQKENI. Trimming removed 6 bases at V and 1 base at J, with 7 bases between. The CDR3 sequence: CASSDGSNQPQHF. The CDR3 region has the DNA TGTGCCAGCTCCGACGGGAGCAATCAGCCCCAGCATTTT.

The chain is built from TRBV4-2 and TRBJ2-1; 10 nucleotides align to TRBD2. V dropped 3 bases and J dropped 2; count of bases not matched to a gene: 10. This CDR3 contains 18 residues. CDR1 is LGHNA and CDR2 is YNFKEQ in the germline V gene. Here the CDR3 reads CASSQDSGGPLTYNEQFF. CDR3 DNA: TGTGCCAGCAGCCAGGATAGCGGGGGGCCCCTGACCTACAATGAGCAGTTCTTC.

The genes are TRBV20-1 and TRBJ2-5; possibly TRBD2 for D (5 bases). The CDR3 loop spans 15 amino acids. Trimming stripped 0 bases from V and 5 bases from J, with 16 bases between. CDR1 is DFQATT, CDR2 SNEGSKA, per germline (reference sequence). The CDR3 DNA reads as TGCAGTGCTAGAGATTCCTCGGGGATAGGGGAGACCCAGTACTTC. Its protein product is CSARDSSGIGETQYF.

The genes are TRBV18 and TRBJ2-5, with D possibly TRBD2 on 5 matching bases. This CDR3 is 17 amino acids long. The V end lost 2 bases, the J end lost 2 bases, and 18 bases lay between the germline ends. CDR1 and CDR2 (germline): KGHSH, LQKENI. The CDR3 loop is CASSPLAGGSTQETQYF. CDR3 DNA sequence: TGTGCCAGCTCACCATTGGCAGGCGGGTCTACACAAGAGACCCAGTACTTC.

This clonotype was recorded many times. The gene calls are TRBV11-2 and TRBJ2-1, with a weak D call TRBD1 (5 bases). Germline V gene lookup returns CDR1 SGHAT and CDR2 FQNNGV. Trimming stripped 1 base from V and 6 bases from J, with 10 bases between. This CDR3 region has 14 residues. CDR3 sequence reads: CASSLASGPNEQFF. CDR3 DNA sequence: TGTGCCAGCAGCTTAGCCTCAGGGCCCAATGAGCAGTTCTTC.

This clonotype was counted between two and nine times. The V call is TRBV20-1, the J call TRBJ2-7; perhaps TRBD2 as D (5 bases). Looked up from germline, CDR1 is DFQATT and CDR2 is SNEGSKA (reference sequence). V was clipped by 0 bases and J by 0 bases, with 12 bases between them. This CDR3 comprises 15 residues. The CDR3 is CSARDGRGSSYEQYF. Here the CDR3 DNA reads TGCAGTGCTAGAGATGGTAGAGGGAGCTCCTACGAGCAGTACTTC.

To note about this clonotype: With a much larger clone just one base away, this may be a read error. CDR3 residues: CASSSRETHTQYF. The CDR3, as DNA: TGTGCCAGCAGTAGCAGGGAGACACATACGCAGTATTTT. The chain recombines TRBV7-8 with TRBJ2-3; D assignment may be TRBD1 or TRBD2 (5 bases each). Trimming took 6 bases from V and 7 from J, leaving 14 bases between them. Germline V gene sequence: CDR1 SGHVS, CDR2 FQNEAQ. The CDR3 has 13 amino acids.

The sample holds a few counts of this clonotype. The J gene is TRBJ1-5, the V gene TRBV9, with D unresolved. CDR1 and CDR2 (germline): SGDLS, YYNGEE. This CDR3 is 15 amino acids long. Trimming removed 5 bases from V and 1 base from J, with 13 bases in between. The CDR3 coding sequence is TGTGCCAGCAGAGAAGTGGTACCCAGCAATCAGCCCCAGCATTTT. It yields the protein CASREVVPSNQPQHF.

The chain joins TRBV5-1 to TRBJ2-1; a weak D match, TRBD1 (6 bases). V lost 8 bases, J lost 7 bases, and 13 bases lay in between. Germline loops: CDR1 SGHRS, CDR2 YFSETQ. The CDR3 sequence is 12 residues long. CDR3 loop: CASRQELNEQFF. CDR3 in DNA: TGCGCCAGTAGACAGGAACTGAATGAGCAGTTCTTC. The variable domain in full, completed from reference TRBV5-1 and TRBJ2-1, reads KAGVTQTPRYLIKTRGQQVTLSCSPISGHRSVSWYQQTPGQGLQFLFEYFSETQRNKGNFPGRFSGRQFSNSRSEMNVSTLELGDSALYLCASRQELNEQFFGPGTRLTVL.

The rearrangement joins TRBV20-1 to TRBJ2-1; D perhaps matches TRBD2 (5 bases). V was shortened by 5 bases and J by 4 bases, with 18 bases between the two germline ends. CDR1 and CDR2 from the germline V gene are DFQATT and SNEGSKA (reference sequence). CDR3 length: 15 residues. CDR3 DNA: TGCAGTGCTCCTCAAAGGACTTTTAAGTACAATGAGCAGTTCTTC. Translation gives CSAPQRTFKYNEQFF.